This TCR beta chain was sequenced in a study of vaccination effects on CD4 cells after COVID-19 (dated 2022 in TCRdb). Regarding the study in general: Post-vaccine samples across the study were collected a median of 72 days after the second dose, with a range of 14 to 241. SARS-CoV-2 spike-specific CD4+ TCR repertoires were compared before and after mRNA vaccination in COVID-19 convalescent patients and in infection-naive vaccine recipients. A total of more than 8 COVID-19 convalescent patients and a handful of SARS-CoV-2-naive healthy vaccine recipients were included in the full study. The Oncomine TCR Beta short-read assay on an Illumina iSeq 100 was used to sequence cultures from other donors in the study. Study-wide conclusions, independent of this receptor: Among healthy vaccine recipients, nearly all vaccine-induced clones were SARS-CoV-2 mono-reactive, and just 1 of 255 was cross-reactive with common cold coronaviruses. Clones induced by infection and clones induced by vaccination both contracted markedly at late timepoints after vaccination, which fits with T cell responses waning over time. Only a small number of convalescent patients were included, and no early post-infection timepoints were available, which limited the study.

Library preparation employed the immunoSEQ multiplex PCR assay. DNA from the CD4+ T cells that had been cultured and isolated underwent TCR beta CDR3 sequencing. The published analysis was carried out like this. Non-productive TCR sequences were removed, reads were trimmed to the CDR3 region, and CDR3s of at least 7 amino acids were retained. The MANAFEST web app was used to pick out antigen-specific clonotypes by comparing their expansion in peptide wells with that in reference cultures. To count as positive, a clone had to show expansion at FDR<0.05 compared with the reference and with all other wells, an odds ratio above 5, and a frequency above 0.1% in two replicate wells. Cross-reactive clonotypes were defined as significantly expanded in SARS-CoV-2 spike wells and in at least one common cold coronavirus spike condition. Levenshtein distance calculated with the stringdist R package was used to assess CDR3 similarity, and unrooted trees were constructed with ape in R 3.6.1. TCRdb's version of the immuneACCESS table is confined to in-frame rearrangements and falls short of the full clone set. An unresolved V gene accounts for under half of the shortfall where checked; the remainder is of unknown origin. V and J calls and clone size come straight from that table; D and trimming were deduced from the DNA. In all, the sample holds about 24,000 clones, and approximately 70% of those were seen once. The ten most abundant clones make up 7.5% to 8.5% of the sample.

Comments on this clone: What antigen it recognizes has not been identified. No qualities accompany the bases; no much larger clone lies one base away.

The germline V gene yields SGHNT for CDR1 and YENEEA for CDR2. The V and J ends are trimmed by 0 bases and 0 bases, leaving 29 bases between them. The CDR3 spans 22 residues, from the cysteine through the phenylalanine. Solely the CDR3 DNA is kept, with 66 bases framed from the first base. To identify antigen-specific CD4+ T cell clonotypes by their expansion, the ViraFEST assay first stimulated PBMC with viral peptide pools and then applied TCR sequencing. After less than 13 days of culture, CD4+ T cells were isolated with the EasySep CD4+ T cell isolation kit. Each participant got two doses of an mRNA SARS-CoV-2 vaccine, either BNT162b2 or mRNA-1273. Healthy vaccine recipients had no prior SARS-CoV-2 infection, confirmed by negative nucleocapsid antibodies before and after vaccination. Each well held some 1.9 million PBMC cultured in IMDM containing roughly 5% human AB serum, roughly 9.6 IU/ml IL-2 and gentamicin, along with roughly 10 ug/ml peptides. On days 3 and 7, half of the culture medium was replaced with fresh IL-2-containing medium. Unless noted otherwise, every peptide stimulation condition was cultured in triplicate wells. PBMC were separated from whole blood using Ficoll-Paque Plus gradient centrifugation and were then either cryopreserved at -140C or used fresh. Overlapping peptide pools spanned the spike proteins of SARS-CoV-2 and the common cold coronaviruses HCoV-NL63, HCoV-OC43 and HCoV-229E. The QIAamp micro DNA kit was used to extract genomic DNA from the cultured CD4+ T cells.

The TCR was taken from a human donor who received a COVID-19 vaccine. The receptor chain draws on TRBV11-3 and TRBJ1-1, and the D gene may be TRBD1, 5 bases matching. The source was CD4+ T cells from PBMCs cultured with SARS-CoV-2 spike peptides, collected after COVID-19 vaccination. The cell subset or site tag for this specimen amounts to: SARS-CoV-2 spike overlapping peptide pool stimulation. The CDR3 here reads CASSLENLGAYGGRGVNTEAFF. The DNA sequence follows: TGTGCCAGCAGCTTAGAGAACCTCGGTGCGTATGGAGGGAGGGGTGTGAACACTGAAGCTTTCTTT.